The 16 T cell receptor beta chains below were found in one sample sequenced in a study of control samples from healthy donors and cancer patients. Generated by immunoSEQ multiplex PCR, the TCRdb table keeps only in-frame clones and is missing some. Among 350,000 to 450,000 clones listed, about nine tenths were seen once. The material sequenced was PBMCs. Every receptor here comes from a man aged 35-49 years with head and neck cancer.

The chain carries TRBV3-1 (or the pseudogene TRBV3-2) and TRBJ2-7; D unclear. The germline gives CDR1 LGHDT, CDR2 YNNKEL (reference sequence). The CDR3 runs to 15 residues. Deletions cut 0 bases from V and 5 bases from J, with 14 bases between. CDR3 sequence: CASSQDLRISHEQYF. The CDR3 DNA follows: TGTGCCAGCAGCCAAGACCTTAGGATTTCCCACGAGCAGTACTTC.

The rearrangement links TRBV7-3 to TRBJ2-6; D is ambiguous. The V gene's germline CDR1 is SGHTA and CDR2 FQGTGA. Deletions cut 2 bases from V and 4 bases from J, with 9 bases between. This CDR3 region has 15 residues. The CDR3 reads CASSLSVVGANVLTF. For the CDR3, the DNA is TGTGCCAGCAGCTTATCGGTGGTCGGGGCCAACGTCCTGACTTTC. The complete variable domain, with remaining parts taken from reference TRBV7-3 and TRBJ2-6, reads GAGVSQTPSNKVTEKGKYVELRCDPISGHTALYWYRQSLGQGPEFLIYFQGTGAADDSGLPNDRFFAVRPEGSVSTLKIQRTERGDSAVYLCASSLSVVGANVLTFGAGSRLTVL.

The V and J genes are TRBV7-8 and TRBJ1-2; no definite D call. Germline V lookup: CDR1 SGHVS, CDR2 FQNEAQ. Trimming left V 3 bases short and J 4 bases short, with 9 bases between. The CDR3 spans 13 residues. The CDR3 sequence is CASSFSSPYGYTF. In DNA, the CDR3 is TGTGCCAGCAGCTTCAGTTCCCCCTATGGCTACACCTTC. The whole variable domain, remainder taken from reference TRBV7-8 and TRBJ1-2, is GAGVSQSPRYKVAKRGQDVALRCDPISGHVSLFWYQQALGQGPEFLTYFQNEAQLDKSGLPSDRFFAERPEGSVSTLKIQRTQQEDSAVYLCASSFSSPYGYTFGSGTRLTVV.

This clone came up once. The rearrangement links TRBV7-3 to TRBJ2-5, with TRBD2 matching over 8 bases. Germline V lookup: CDR1 SGHTA, CDR2 FQGTGA. The V gene end was trimmed by 4 bases and the J gene end by 4 bases; junction bases not matched to a gene: 5. CDR3 length: 14 residues. The CDR3, as DNA: TGTGCCAGCAGCTCAAGCGGGAGTGGAGAGACCCAGTACTTC. This codes for CASSSSGSGETQYF. Variable domain in full (rest from reference TRBV7-3 and TRBJ2-5): GAGVSQTPSNKVTEKGKYVELRCDPISGHTALYWYRQSLGQGPEFLIYFQGTGAADDSGLPNDRFFAVRPEGSVSTLKIQRTERGDSAVYLCASSSSGSGETQYFGPGTRLLVL.

A few counts support this clone. The V call is TRBV7-8, the J call TRBJ2-3, with 8 bases lining up with TRBD2. The CDR3 is 15 amino acids. Germline-derived CDR1 and CDR2 are SGHVS and FQNEAQ. V lost 5 bases, J lost 1 base, and 5 bases stayed unmatched. In nucleotides, the CDR3 is TGTGCCAGCAGCCCTAGCGGGCTACGCACAGATACGCAGTATTTT. Encoded protein: CASSPSGLRTDTQYF.

The V call is TRBV9, the J call TRBJ2-7; D uncertain. CDR3 size: 14 residues. V shed 5 bases and J shed 2 bases, with 14 bases lying between them. CDR1 and CDR2 from the germline V gene are SGDLS and YYNGEE. DNA for the CDR3: TGTGCCAGCAGTGGTCCGGAGAGACCCTACGAGCAGTACTTC. Encoded protein: CASSGPERPYEQYF.

The table lists this clone with a few counts. This rearrangement joins TRBV5-5 to TRBJ1-4, with 7 bases matching TRBD1. The J segment lost 2 bases and the V segment lost 4 bases, leaving 2 bases of the junction unmatched. Looked up from germline, CDR1 is SGHKS and CDR2 is YYEKEE (reference sequence). The CDR3 length is 14 residues. Written as DNA, the CDR3 is TGTGCCAGCAGCCCGGGACAGACTAATGAAAAACTGTTTTTT. Protein: CASSPGQTNEKLFF.

J is TRBJ2-2 and V is TRBV28; 10 bases line up with TRBD1. The junction had 8 bases not matched to a gene; V was cut back by 4 bases and J by 6 bases. The CDR3 contains 16 residues. CDR1 and CDR2 (germline): MDHEN, SYDVKM. In nucleotides, the CDR3 is TGTGCCAGCAGTTCACCGGGACAGGGGTTTGCCGGGGAGCTGTTTTTT. As protein: CASSSPGQGFAGELFF.

The chain recombines TRBV28 with TRBJ1-5; TRBD1 agrees at 9 bases. The V segment lost 10 bases and the J segment 6 bases; nucleotides outside the gene matches: 13. Per germline, CDR1 MDHEN and CDR2 SYDVKM. This CDR3 is 15 amino acids long. The CDR3 DNA follows: TGTGCCATCGACCGGACCGGGACAGGGATTCAGCCCCAGCATTTT. Encoded protein: CAIDRTGTGIQPQHF. Drawing the rest from reference TRBV28 and TRBJ1-5, the complete variable domain is DVKVTQSSRYLVKRTGEKVFLECVQDMDHENMFWYRQDPGLGLRLIYFSYDVKMKEKGDIPEGYSVSREKKERFSLILESASTNQTSMYLCAIDRTGTGIQPQHFGDGTRLSIL.

The chain has TRBV28 and TRBJ2-1; 7 bases align to TRBD1. Trimming cost V 6 bases and J 0 bases; bases outside gene matches: 8. This CDR3 comprises 16 residues. Germline loops: CDR1 MDHEN, CDR2 SYDVKM. This CDR3 is CASRGGKDLSYNEQFF. DNA for the CDR3: TGTGCCAGCAGAGGGGGCAAGGACCTCTCCTACAATGAGCAGTTCTTC.

This chain joins TRBV24-1 and TRBJ2-2; D is perhaps TRBD1 or TRBD2 (5 bases each). The CDR3 contains 14 residues. The germline gives CDR1 KGHDR, CDR2 SFDVKD. Trimming left V 0 bases short and J 6 bases short, with 7 bases between. The DNA of the CDR3 is TGTGCCACCAGTGATTTGAGAGGGGCCGGGGAGCTGTTTTTT. This encodes CATSDLRGAGELFF.

This clone turned up a few times. The chain carries TRBV3-1 (or the pseudogene TRBV3-2) and TRBJ1-2; D is unclear. V dropped 9 bases and J dropped 8 bases, with 7 bases sitting between them. Looked up from germline, CDR1 is LGHDT and CDR2 is YNNKEL (reference sequence). The CDR3 length is 9 residues. CDR3 nucleotide sequence: TGTGCCAGATCCTCGGGCTACACCTTC. Translating gives CARSSGYTF.

This clone was counted between two and nine times. V usage is TRBV7-2 and J usage is TRBJ2-3; 8 nucleotides line up with TRBD1. This CDR3 comprises 14 residues. J gave up 6 bases and V 5 bases, and 7 bases lay outside the gene matches. Germline CDR1 and CDR2: SGHTA and FQGNSA. CDR3 coding DNA: TGTGCCAGCAGCGACCGAACAGGGGGGGATACGCAGTATTTT. Translated: CASSDRTGGDTQYF.

The rearrangement links TRBV6-1 to TRBJ1-2; 9 positions agree with TRBD1. CDR1 MNHNS and CDR2 SASEGT come from the germline V gene. Germline trimming cut 2 bases from V and 9 bases from J; bases unmatched to any gene: 10. The CDR3 is 15 residues long. In DNA, the CDR3 is TGTGCCAGCAGTGAAATCCCGGGACAGGGCTTCAGCTACACCTTC. The encoded protein is CASSEIPGQGFSYTF.

The chain has TRBV10-2 and TRBJ1-2; maybe TRBD1 (6 bases). V was clipped by 2 bases and J by 4 bases, with 8 bases between them. In germline, CDR1 is WSHSY, CDR2 SAAADI. This CDR3 spans 13 amino acids. CDR3 amino acids: CASSEGQLYGYTF. CDR3 nucleotide sequence: TGCGCCAGCAGTGAGGGACAGCTCTATGGCTACACCTTC.

The chain employs TRBV11-1 and TRBJ2-7; TRBD2 aligns across 8 bases. V lost 3 bases and J lost 0; bases outside the gene matches: 1. Germline V gives CDR1 SGHAT, CDR2 FQDESV (reference sequence). This CDR3 comprises 14 residues. CDR3 residues: CASSLSGSSYEQYF. For the CDR3, the DNA is TGTGCCAGCAGCTTGAGCGGGAGCTCCTACGAGCAGTACTTC.